This TCR beta chain emerged from a study of T cell changes during pregnancy in multiple sclerosis. Germline V lookup: CDR1 SGHVS, CDR2 FNYEAQ. This CDR3 contains 15 residues. Trimming removed 1 base at V and 2 bases at J, with 12 bases between. Clones were read by immunoSEQ multiplex PCR, and TCRdb kept only the in-frame ones, dropping some. Among roughly 40,000 clones listed, roughly 94% were seen once. This chain connects TRBV7-6 to TRBJ2-7; TRBD1 might be the D (5 bases). The receptor's source is a female donor with multiple sclerosis, enrolled in a pregnancy study. The sequencing here drew on peripheral blood, taken in the third trimester of pregnancy. The CDR3 here is CASSLGRVPTYEQYF. CDR3 DNA sequence: TGTGCCAGCAGCTTAGGCAGGGTACCTACCTACGAGCAGTACTTC.